Here is one TCR beta chain with its context. The antigen it binds to is not known. The sample holds no much larger clone one base away, and base qualities are not on file. The data derive from a study of blood T cell repertoires in COVID-19 (dated by TCRdb to 2020 to 2021). A note on the overall study: Samples covering the acute and convalescent phases of COVID-19 were provided by collaborators in the United States, Italy and Spain. Subjects who had been exposed to COVID-19, were actively infected with it, or had recovered from it provided the deeply sampled blood TCRbeta repertoires that made up the dataset. The sample metadata nearly always contained a de-identified subject ID, COVID-19 status, age in years and sex. The samples were drawn from the first 160 participants of the ongoing ImmuneRACE study and from 950 to 1,500 subjects provided by 6 global collaborators. The prospective study material was composed of cDNA or gDNA derived from T cells, B-cell-depleted T cells, or PBMCs. Where available, HLA class I and class II types were obtained from metadata supplied by the sample provider rather than from assay-based typing. A freely available public database, intended as a resource for researchers studying the immune response to SARS-CoV-2, is where the repertoires were released.

What the authors observed across the whole study: How much clinical and demographic metadata was included differed by source and by participant, and the metadata was provided uncurated.

Per the germline V gene, MGHRA is the CDR1 and YSYEKL is the CDR2. V is clipped by 0 bases and J by 5 bases, and the sequence between their germline boundaries is 7 bases long. The CDR3, cysteine through phenylalanine, is 13 amino acids long. CDR3 DNA only is kept here, 39 bases in frame from base 1. The immunoSEQ Assay, a bias-controlled multiplex PCR, was used to amplify TCRbeta CDR3 regions from genomic DNA. Processing in the source paper ran as follows. Nucleated cell counts per sample were estimated from amplification of reference gene primers within the assay. Sequence reads were collapsed and filtered to measure the absolute abundance of every unique TCRbeta CDR3 rearrangement. For each sample, productive Simpson clonality was calculated as the square root of Simpson's diversity index over productive rearrangements. TCRdb took over this immuneACCESS table, retaining in-frame rearrangements with V and J assigned. Such tables are incomplete; in checked studies, under half of the missing clones stem from an unresolved V gene, and the remainder is unexplained. The V and J calls and clone size are taken from that table; D and trimming were inferred from the DNA. Across this sample there are about 120,000 clones, with approximately 80% seen only once. The top ten constitute 5.5% to 7% of the sample.

The collaborating institutions used their own protocols to collect whole blood in K2EDTA tubes. For TCRbeta analysis, collaborators shipped samples as frozen whole blood, isolated PBMCs, or DNA extracted from either of those sample types. Sequences were obtained from peripheral blood. The rearranged chain carries TRBV4-1 and TRBJ1-2; confidence is insufficient to name the D gene. This receptor was taken from a man between 65 and 85 years old with acute or convalescent COVID-19. The CDR3 amino acid sequence is: CASSQDRQYGYTF. The bases read TGCGCCAGCAGCCAAGATCGCCAGTATGGCTACACCTTC.